Below are 14 T cell receptor beta chains sequenced from a single sample in a study of monozygotic twins with inflammatory bowel disease. From the 5' RACE reads, TCRdb lists one entry per CDR3 protein and no DNA. The sample table includes around 190,000 distinct CDR3 sequences. Sequencing used blood. The source of these receptors is a human donor with ulcerative colitis or Crohn's disease, or a healthy co-twin of an affected twin (not recorded which).

CDR3: CASSLEGGHYNEQFF. This chain uses TRBV7-9 with TRBJ2-1; TCRdb indicates TRBD1, and absent DNA this call remains unverified. Germline assignment: CDR1 SEHNR and CDR2 FQNEAQ (reference sequence). The CDR3 sequence is 15 residues long.

The chain links TRBV3-1 to TRBJ1-2. The CDR3 extends over 15 amino acids. Germline CDR1 is LGHDT and CDR2 is YNNKEL (reference sequence). CDR3 sequence reads: CASSQEEGRSHGYTF.

J is TRBJ2-2 and V is TRBV5-1; TCRdb names TRBD1, which stays unverified in the absence of DNA. The CDR3 is made up of 17 amino acids. In germline, CDR1 is SGHRS, CDR2 YFSETQ. CDR3 sequence: CASSLIVGGVLTGELFF.

This rearrangement joins TRBV10-3 to TRBJ2-3; the D call from TCRdb, TRBD1, cannot be confirmed without DNA. Germline V lookup: CDR1 ENHRY, CDR2 SYGVKD. CDR3 length equals 14 residues. CDR3 region: CAIKPHQGVNTQYF.

This chain joins TRBV19 and TRBJ2-3; the TCRdb D gene call, TRBD1, has no DNA to confirm it. From germline, CDR1 is LNHDA and CDR2 SQIVND (reference sequence). The CDR3 is 13 amino acids. This CDR3 reads CASKTGQVDTQYF.

The chain couples TRBV3-1 to TRBJ2-5; the TCRdb D gene call, TRBD1, has no DNA to confirm it. This CDR3 has 16 residues. Germline V gene lookup returns CDR1 LGHDT and CDR2 YNNKEL (reference sequence). The CDR3 sequence: CASSQSPGAKGETQYF.

This CDR3 reads CATPFRYEQYF. The rearrangement links TRBV19 to TRBJ2-7; TCRdb gives TRBD1 as the D gene, but with no DNA this cannot be confirmed. This CDR3 spans 11 amino acids. The germline CDR1 and CDR2 sequences are LNHDA and SQIVND (reference sequence).

The V call is TRBV20-1, the J call TRBJ2-7; there is no DNA to check the TCRdb D call of TRBD1. The CDR3 spans 16 residues. CDR1 and CDR2 from the germline V gene are DFQATT and SNEGSKA (reference sequence). The CDR3 region is CSARDLPSGGAREQYF.

V is TRBV6-2 or TRBV6-3 and J is TRBJ2-2; checking the TCRdb D call of TRBD2 is not possible without DNA. Germline lookup yields CDR1 MNHEY and CDR2 SVGEGT. The CDR3 totals 15 residues. The CDR3 sequence is CASSYLQEAVGELFF.

Here the CDR3 reads CASSIQGNEKLFF. The rearrangement uses TRBV19 and TRBJ1-4; TCRdb's D call of TRBD1 is untestable without DNA. CDR1 and CDR2 (germline): LNHDA, SQIVND (reference sequence). This CDR3 region has 13 residues.

The J gene is TRBJ2-4, the V gene TRBV12-3 or TRBV12-4. The CDR3 has 14 residues. CDR3 sequence reads: CASRLGLAKNIQYF.

The V call is TRBV7-2, the J call TRBJ2-5; lacking DNA, the TRBD2 call made by TCRdb goes unchecked. CDR3 length equals 16 residues. Per the germline V gene, CDR1 is SGHTA and CDR2 is FQGNSA. CDR3 loop: CASSSWTSGYQETQYF.

The rearrangement joins TRBV12-3 or TRBV12-4 to TRBJ2-3; there is no DNA to check the TCRdb D call of TRBD2. The CDR3 is made up of 14 amino acids. This chain's CDR3 is CASRPGSRWDTQYF.

V usage is TRBV10-3 and J usage is TRBJ1-5. CDR3 length equals 13 residues. From germline, CDR1 is ENHRY and CDR2 SYGVKD. CDR3 sequence: CASRGGLNQPQHF.